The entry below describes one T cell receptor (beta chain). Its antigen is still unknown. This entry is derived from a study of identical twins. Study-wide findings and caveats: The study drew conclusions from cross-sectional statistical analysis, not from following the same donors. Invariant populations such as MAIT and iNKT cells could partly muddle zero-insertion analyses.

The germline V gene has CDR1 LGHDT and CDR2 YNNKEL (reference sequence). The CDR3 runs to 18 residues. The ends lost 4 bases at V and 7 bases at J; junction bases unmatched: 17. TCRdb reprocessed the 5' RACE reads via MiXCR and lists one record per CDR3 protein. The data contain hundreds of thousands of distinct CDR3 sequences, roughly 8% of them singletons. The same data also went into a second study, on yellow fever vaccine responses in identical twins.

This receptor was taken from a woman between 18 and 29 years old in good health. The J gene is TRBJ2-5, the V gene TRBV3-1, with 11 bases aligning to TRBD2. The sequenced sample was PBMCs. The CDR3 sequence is CASSPLDGGLADLGTQYF. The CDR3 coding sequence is TGTGCCAGCAGCCCATTAGACGGGGGACTAGCGGATTTGGGGACCCAGTACTTC.